A single sample is the source of the 9 T cell receptor beta chains below, sequenced in a study of cytomegalovirus exposure and HLA in healthy donors. The table came from immunoSEQ multiplex PCR; TCRdb's copy has only in-frame clones and leaves some out. The data contain 190,000 or so clones, about four fifths of them seen just once; the ten biggest clones take up approximately 2.9%. Sequencing was done on a sample of PBMCs. The origin of the receptors is a woman younger than 35 in good health and CMV-seropositive.

This rearrangement joins TRBV7-2 to TRBJ1-6; D is possibly TRBD1 (6 bases). V was cut by 8 bases and J by 5 bases, with 13 bases left in between. Germline V gene lookup returns CDR1 SGHTA and CDR2 FQGNSA. This CDR3 is 14 amino acids long. The CDR3 sequence is CASSRDIHNSPLHF. The CDR3 DNA reads TGTGCCAGCTCCCGGGACATCCATAATTCACCCCTCCACTTT.

J is TRBJ2-2 and V is TRBV6-5, with 8 nucleotides matching TRBD1. This CDR3 region has 14 residues. Per germline, CDR1 MNHEY and CDR2 SVGAGI. After removal of 5 bases from V and 7 bases from J, the junction contained 6 bases not matched to a gene. Here the CDR3 reads CASSRQGMVGELFF. In DNA form, the CDR3 reads TGTGCCAGCAGTAGACAGGGGATGGTCGGGGAGCTGTTTTTT.

The chain joins TRBV5-1 to TRBJ1-5; D unclear. The germline V and J ends were trimmed by 1 base and 1 base, with 3 bases remaining between them. The germline V gene encodes CDR1 SGHRS and CDR2 YFSETQ. The CDR3 is 13 amino acids. CDR3 protein: CASSLSSNQPQHF. In nucleotides, the CDR3 is TGCGCCAGCAGCTTGAGCAGCAATCAGCCCCAGCATTTT.

The chain carries TRBV2 and TRBJ1-5, with a tentative D call TRBD1 (6 bases). Germline V CDR1 and CDR2: SNHLY, FYNNEI. This CDR3 region has 15 residues. V dropped 6 bases and J dropped 1 base, with 13 bases sitting between them. The CDR3 sequence: CASRETGWSNQPQHF. For the CDR3, the DNA is TGTGCCAGCAGGGAGACAGGATGGAGCAATCAGCCCCAGCATTTT.

The CDR3, as DNA: TGTGCCAGCAGCTTAATTGGACTAGCGGGCCGAGGGACTTTCACAGATACGCAGTATTTT. It encodes CASSLIGLAGRGTFTDTQYF. The V gene is TRBV7-8, the J gene TRBJ2-3; 11 positions agree with TRBD2. In germline, CDR1 is SGHVS, CDR2 FQNEAQ. J was trimmed by 2 bases and V by 2 bases; bases with no gene match: 15. The CDR3 loop spans 20 amino acids.

On this clone itself: The same CDR3 also results from other DNA sequences found in this sample. The chain couples TRBV27 to TRBJ1-2, with no clear D. Germline loops: CDR1 MNHEY, CDR2 SMNVEV (reference sequence). The CDR3 runs 13 residues. Trimming removed 7 bases from V and 4 bases from J, with 13 bases in between. In nucleotides, the CDR3 is TGTGCCAGCACCCCCTCTGGAGGCTATGGCTACACCTTC. It yields the protein CASTPSGGYGYTF.

This chain links TRBV6-1 with TRBJ2-1, with D possibly TRBD2 on 6 matching bases. Between the trimmed V and J ends, which lost 2 bases and 8 bases, there was a span of 16 bases. This CDR3 contains 15 residues. From germline, CDR1 is MNHNS and CDR2 SASEGT. The CDR3 reads CASSEIGVGGDEQFF. The CDR3 coding sequence is TGTGCCAGCAGTGAAATAGGGGTAGGAGGGGATGAGCAGTTCTTC.

In this sample, this clone turned up once. V is TRBV19 and J is TRBJ2-2; TRBD1 is a possible D gene (6 bases). Germline lookup yields CDR1 LNHDA and CDR2 SQIVND (reference sequence). V was trimmed by 4 bases and J by 7 bases, leaving 22 bases between them. The CDR3 spans 17 residues. CDR3 region: CASSTGITTKTGGELFF. As DNA, the CDR3 is TGTGCCAGTAGTACCGGAATCACAACCAAGACAGGCGGGGAGCTGTTTTTT. The variable domain in full, with the rest retrieved from reference TRBV19 and TRBJ2-2, is DGGITQSPKYLFRKEGQNVTLSCEQNLNHDAMYWYRQDPGQGLRLIYYSQIVNDFQKGDIAEGYSVSREKKESFPLTVTSAQKNPTAFYLCASSTGITTKTGGELFFGEGSRLTVL.

The CDR3 loop reads CASRVPGQGASEQYF. In nucleotides, the CDR3 is TGTGCCAGCAGAGTTCCGGGACAGGGGGCTTCCGAGCAGTACTTC. The chain uses TRBV2 and TRBJ2-7, with 12 bases that match TRBD1. V lost 6 bases and J lost 6; bases outside the gene matches: 9. CDR1 is SNHLY and CDR2 is FYNNEI in the germline V gene. This CDR3 region has 15 residues.